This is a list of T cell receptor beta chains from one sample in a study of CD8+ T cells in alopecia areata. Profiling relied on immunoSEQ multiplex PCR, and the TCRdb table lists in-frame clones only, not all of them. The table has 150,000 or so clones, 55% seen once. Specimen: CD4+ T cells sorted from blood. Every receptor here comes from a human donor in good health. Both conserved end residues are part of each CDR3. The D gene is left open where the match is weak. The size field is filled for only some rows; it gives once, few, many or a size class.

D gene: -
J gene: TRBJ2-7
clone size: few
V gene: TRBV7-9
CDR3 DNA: TGTGCCAGCAGCCCCCGACAGGCAACCTCCTACGAGCAGTACTTC
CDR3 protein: CASSPRQATSYEQYF

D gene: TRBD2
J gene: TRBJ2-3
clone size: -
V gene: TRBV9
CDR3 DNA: TGTGCCAGCAGCGTGACGACTAGCGGGACTCCCACAGATACGCAGTATTTT
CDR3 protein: CASSVTTSGTPTDTQYF

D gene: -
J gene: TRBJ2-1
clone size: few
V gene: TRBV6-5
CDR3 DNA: TGTGCCAGCAGTTCCCTTGGGGCGGAAGACAATGAGCAGTTCTTC
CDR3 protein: CASSSLGAEDNEQFF

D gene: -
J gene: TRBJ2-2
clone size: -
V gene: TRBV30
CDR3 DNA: TGTGCCTGGAGTGTAGAGGCAACCACCGGGGAGCTGTTTTTT
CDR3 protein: CAWSVEATTGELFF

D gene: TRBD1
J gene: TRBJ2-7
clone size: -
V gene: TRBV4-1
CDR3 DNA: TGCGCCAGCAGCCCCCGGAGGGGACAGGAGAGAAATTACGAGCAGTACTTC
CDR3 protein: CASSPRRGQERNYEQYF

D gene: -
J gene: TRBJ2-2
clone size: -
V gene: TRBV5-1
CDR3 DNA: TGCGCCAGCAGCTTAGCGGGGGAGCTGTTTTTT
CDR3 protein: CASSLAGELFF

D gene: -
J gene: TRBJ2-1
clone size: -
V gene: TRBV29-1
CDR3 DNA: TGCAGCGCCGGAGGGGGACTAACCTACAATGAGCAGTTCTTC
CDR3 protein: CSAGGGLTYNEQFF

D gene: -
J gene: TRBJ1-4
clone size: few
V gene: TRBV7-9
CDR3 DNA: TGTGCCAGCAGCACCTTTAATGAAAAACTGTTTTTT
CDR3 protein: CASSTFNEKLFF

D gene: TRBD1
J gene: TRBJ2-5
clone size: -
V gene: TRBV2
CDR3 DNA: TGTGCCAGCAGATTCATTCGACAGGGGGGGGAGACCCAGTACTTC
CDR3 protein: CASRFIRQGGETQYF

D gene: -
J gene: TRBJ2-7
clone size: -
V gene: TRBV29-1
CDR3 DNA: TGCAGCGCTGGCAGATTCGACATGCACGAGCAGTACTTC
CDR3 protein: CSAGRFDMHEQYF

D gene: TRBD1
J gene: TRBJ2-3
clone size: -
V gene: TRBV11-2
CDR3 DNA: TGTGCCAGCAGCTCCGACAGGGCTAGCACAGATACGCAGTATTTT
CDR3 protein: CASSSDRASTDTQYF

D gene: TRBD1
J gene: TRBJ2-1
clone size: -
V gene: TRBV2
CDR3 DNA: TGTGCCAGCGGGGACAGGGGTTACAATGAGCAGTTCTTC
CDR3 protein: CASGDRGYNEQFF

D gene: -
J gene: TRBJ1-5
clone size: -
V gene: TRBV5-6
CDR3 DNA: TGTGCCAGCAGCTTGATTGGTCAGCCCCAGCATTTT
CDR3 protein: CASSLIGQPQHF

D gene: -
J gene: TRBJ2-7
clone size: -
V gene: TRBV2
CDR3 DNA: TGTGCCAGCAGTGAACCAGGGGTGAAAACCTACGAGCAGTACTTC
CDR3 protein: CASSEPGVKTYEQYF

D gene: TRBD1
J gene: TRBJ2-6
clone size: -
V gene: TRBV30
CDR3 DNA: TGTGCCTGGAGTGGGACAGGGGGACACTCTGGGGCCAACGTCCTGACTTTC
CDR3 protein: CAWSGTGGHSGANVLTF

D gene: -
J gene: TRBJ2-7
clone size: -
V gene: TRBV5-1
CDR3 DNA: TGCGCCAGCAGCTTGGATGGGGGAGGACCCTACGAGCAGTACTTC
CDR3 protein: CASSLDGGGPYEQYF

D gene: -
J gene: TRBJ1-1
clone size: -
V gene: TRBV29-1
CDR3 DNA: TGCAGCGTTCTAAGGGGTTTTACCGCTGAAGCTTTCTTT
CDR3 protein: CSVLRGFTAEAFF

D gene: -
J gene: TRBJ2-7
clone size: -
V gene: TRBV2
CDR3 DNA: TGTGCCAGCAGTCCCAATTCCTACGAGCAGTACTTC
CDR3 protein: CASSPNSYEQYF

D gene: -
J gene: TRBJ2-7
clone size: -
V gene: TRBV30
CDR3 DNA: TGTGCCTGGAGTCCCCGGGCTTTAGGAGGCTCGATAACCTACGAGCAGTACTTC
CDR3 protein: CAWSPRALGGSITYEQYF

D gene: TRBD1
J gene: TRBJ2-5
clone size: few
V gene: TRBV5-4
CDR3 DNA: TGTGCCAGCAGCCCGGACAGGGGGGGAGAGACCCAGTACTTC
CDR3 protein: CASSPDRGGETQYF

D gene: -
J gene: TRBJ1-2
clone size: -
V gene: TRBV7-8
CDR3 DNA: TGTGCCAGCAGCATAACAGGAGACTATGGCTACACCTTC
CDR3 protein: CASSITGDYGYTF

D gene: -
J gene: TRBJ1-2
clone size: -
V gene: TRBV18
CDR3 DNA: TGTGCCAGCTCACAAACCGACAGCTGGGGCTACACCTTC
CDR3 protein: CASSQTDSWGYTF

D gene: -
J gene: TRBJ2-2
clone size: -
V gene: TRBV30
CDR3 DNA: TGTGCCTGGACCTACTTGGGGCTCACCGGGGAGCTGTTTTTT
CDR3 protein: CAWTYLGLTGELFF

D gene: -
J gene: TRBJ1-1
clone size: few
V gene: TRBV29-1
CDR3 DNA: TGCAGCGTTGAAAAGGCCCAGAACACTGAAGCTTTCTTT
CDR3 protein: CSVEKAQNTEAFF

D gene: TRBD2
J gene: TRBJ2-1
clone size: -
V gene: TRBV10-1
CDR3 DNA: TGCGCCAGCAGTGAGGGACTAGCGCACAATGAGCAGTTCTTC
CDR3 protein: CASSEGLAHNEQFF

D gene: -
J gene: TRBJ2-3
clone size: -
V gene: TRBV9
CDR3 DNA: TGTGCCAGCAGCCTACTGGGGACGTCAGATACGCAGTATTTT
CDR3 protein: CASSLLGTSDTQYF

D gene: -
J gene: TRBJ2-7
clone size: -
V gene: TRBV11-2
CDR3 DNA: TGTGCCAGCAGCTTATCGCAGGGGAGGGACTACGAGCAGTACTTC
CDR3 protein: CASSLSQGRDYEQYF

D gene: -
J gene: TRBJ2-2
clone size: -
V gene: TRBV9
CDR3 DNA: TGTGCCAGCAGCCCCCGGACAGCGAACACCGGGGAGCTGTTTTTT
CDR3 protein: CASSPRTANTGELFF

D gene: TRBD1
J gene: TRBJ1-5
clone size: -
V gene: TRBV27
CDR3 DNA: TGTGCCAGCAGTACCGGGACAGGGATGCTCCAGCCCCAGCATTTT
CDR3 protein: CASSTGTGMLQPQHF

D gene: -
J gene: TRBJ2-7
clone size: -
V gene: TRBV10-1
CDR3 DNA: TGCGCCAGCAGTGTCTGGGGGTCCTACGAGCAGTACTTC
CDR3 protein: CASSVWGSYEQYF

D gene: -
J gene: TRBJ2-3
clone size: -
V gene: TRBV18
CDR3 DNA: TGTGCCAGCTCACCAAGGACTACCGATACGCAGTATTTT
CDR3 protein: CASSPRTTDTQYF

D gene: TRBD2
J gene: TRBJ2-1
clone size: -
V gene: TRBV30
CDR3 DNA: TGTGCCTGGAGTCGGACTAGCGGATACAATGAGCAGTTCTTC
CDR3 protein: CAWSRTSGYNEQFF

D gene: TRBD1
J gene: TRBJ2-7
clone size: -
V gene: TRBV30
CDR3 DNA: TGTGCCTGGAGTGTATTTCGGGACAGGGGCTACGAGCAGTACTTC
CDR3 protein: CAWSVFRDRGYEQYF

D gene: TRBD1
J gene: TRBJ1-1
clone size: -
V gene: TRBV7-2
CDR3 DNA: TGTGCCAGCAGCCTGACAGGGACTGAAGCTTTCTTT
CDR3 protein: CASSLTGTEAFF